Listed below are T cell receptor beta chains from one sample, sequenced in a study of blood T cell repertoires in COVID-19. The protocol was immunoSEQ multiplex PCR, while the TCRdb copy is restricted to in-frame clones and leaves out a portion. This table holds 95,000 to 150,000 clones, around 87% found once. Sequences were obtained from peripheral blood. The receptors were gathered from a woman in her sixties or seventies with COVID-19, enrolled during active disease. Each CDR3 is given with its conserved first and last residue. Each record gives: D gene, J gene, V gene, clone size, CDR3 DNA, CDR3 protein. The D gene is left open where the match is weak. Only some rows state a clone size, as once, few, many or a class for expanded clones.

D gene: -
J gene: TRBJ1-5
V gene: TRBV6-6
clone size: -
CDR3 DNA: TGTGCCAGCAGTCCTAGGACAGTCAATCAGCCCCAGCATTTT
CDR3 protein: CASSPRTVNQPQHF

D gene: -
J gene: TRBJ1-2
V gene: TRBV4-1
clone size: -
CDR3 DNA: TGCGCCAGCAGCCAGGTACAGGGTTATGGCTACACCTTC
CDR3 protein: CASSQVQGYGYTF

D gene: TRBD1
J gene: TRBJ2-1
V gene: TRBV28
clone size: -
CDR3 DNA: TGTGCCAGCAGTTTTGGACAGGTGCTCTACAATGAGCAGTTCTTC
CDR3 protein: CASSFGQVLYNEQFF

D gene: TRBD1
J gene: TRBJ1-1
V gene: TRBV5-1
clone size: -
CDR3 DNA: TGCGCCAGCAGCTTGGGGGACAGAATGAACACTGAAGCTTTCTTT
CDR3 protein: CASSLGDRMNTEAFF

D gene: -
J gene: TRBJ2-1
V gene: TRBV20-1
clone size: -
CDR3 DNA: TGCAGTGCTAGGGGCCCAGGGTTGTCGTTCTTC
CDR3 protein: CSARGPGLSFF

D gene: TRBD1
J gene: TRBJ1-5
V gene: TRBV2
clone size: -
CDR3 DNA: TGTGCCAGCAGTGGGAGCAGGGGGTTGCATCAGCCCCAGCATTTT
CDR3 protein: CASSGSRGLHQPQHF

D gene: TRBD2
J gene: TRBJ2-1
V gene: TRBV4-1
clone size: -
CDR3 DNA: TGCGCCAGCAGCAAAACTAGCGGGGGGGTAACTGAGCAGTTCTTC
CDR3 protein: CASSKTSGGVTEQFF

D gene: TRBD1
J gene: TRBJ2-2
V gene: TRBV5-1
clone size: -
CDR3 DNA: TGCGCCAGCAGCGGAGCAGACAGGGGTAACACCGGGGAGCTGTTTTTT
CDR3 protein: CASSGADRGNTGELFF

D gene: -
J gene: TRBJ1-2
V gene: TRBV7-9
clone size: -
CDR3 DNA: TGTGCCAGCAGCTTAGGCTCAGGTGGCTATGGCTACACCTTC
CDR3 protein: CASSLGSGGYGYTF

D gene: -
J gene: TRBJ2-5
V gene: TRBV19
clone size: -
CDR3 DNA: TGTGCCAGTAGCTCGTTCTTTAGGTCTAGGCGGACCCAGTACTTC
CDR3 protein: CASSSFFRSRRTQYF

D gene: -
J gene: TRBJ1-4
V gene: TRBV5-3
clone size: -
CDR3 DNA: TGTGCCAGAAGCTCACAGCGGGGGAAGAGTGAAAAACTGTTTTTT
CDR3 protein: CARSSQRGKSEKLFF

D gene: TRBD1
J gene: TRBJ1-1
V gene: TRBV18
clone size: -
CDR3 DNA: TGTGCCAGCTCTCGGAACAGGGGAACGAACACTGAAGCTTTCTTT
CDR3 protein: CASSRNRGTNTEAFF

D gene: TRBD1
J gene: TRBJ1-2
V gene: TRBV2
clone size: -
CDR3 DNA: TGTGCCAGCAGCCCCGACAGGGTGAACTATGGCTACACCTTC
CDR3 protein: CASSPDRVNYGYTF

D gene: TRBD1
J gene: TRBJ1-2
V gene: TRBV18
clone size: -
CDR3 DNA: TGTGCCAGCTCACCGAACCCGGGACAGGGCAATCCTATTATCTTC
CDR3 protein: CASSPNPGQGNPIIF

D gene: TRBD2
J gene: TRBJ2-7
V gene: TRBV9
clone size: -
CDR3 DNA: TGTGCCAGCAGCTCCCGGGAGGCATCCTACGAGCAGTACTTC
CDR3 protein: CASSSREASYEQYF

D gene: -
J gene: TRBJ2-5
V gene: TRBV3-1/TRBV3-2
clone size: -
CDR3 DNA: TGTGCCAGCAGCCTCGCCTCTGGGCTCCAAGAGACCCAGTACTTC
CDR3 protein: CASSLASGLQETQYF

D gene: -
J gene: TRBJ1-6
V gene: TRBV3-1/TRBV3-2
clone size: few
CDR3 DNA: TGTGCCAGCAGCCAAGGGCGGGGAGTAAATTCACCCCTCCACTTT
CDR3 protein: CASSQGRGVNSPLHF

D gene: TRBD1
J gene: TRBJ1-1
V gene: TRBV3-1/TRBV3-2
clone size: -
CDR3 DNA: TGTGCCAGCAGCCAAGATCCCGGCAGGGGGGATACTGAAGCTTTCTTT
CDR3 protein: CASSQDPGRGDTEAFF

D gene: TRBD2
J gene: TRBJ2-3
V gene: TRBV9
clone size: -
CDR3 DNA: TGTGCCAGCAGCGTATCGGGGGGGCCGACAGATACGCAGTATTTT
CDR3 protein: CASSVSGGPTDTQYF

D gene: TRBD2
J gene: TRBJ2-1
V gene: TRBV4-1
clone size: -
CDR3 DNA: TGCGCCAGCAGCCAAGCCCGTGGGAGGGATCATGAGCAGTTCTTC
CDR3 protein: CASSQARGRDHEQFF

D gene: -
J gene: TRBJ1-2
V gene: TRBV3-1/TRBV3-2
clone size: -
CDR3 DNA: TGTGCCAGCAGCCAGGGCGTTGGGTATGGCTACACCTTC
CDR3 protein: CASSQGVGYGYTF

D gene: -
J gene: TRBJ1-1
V gene: TRBV5-1
clone size: -
CDR3 DNA: TGCGCCAGCAGCTTGCGTGGGCTGAACACTGAAGCTTTCTTT
CDR3 protein: CASSLRGLNTEAFF

D gene: -
J gene: TRBJ1-6
V gene: TRBV4-3
clone size: -
CDR3 DNA: TGCGCCAGCAGCCAAGAACGGAGCAGCATCTATAATTCACCCCTCCACTTT
CDR3 protein: CASSQERSSIYNSPLHF

D gene: TRBD1
J gene: TRBJ1-4
V gene: TRBV3-1/TRBV3-2
clone size: -
CDR3 DNA: TGTGCCAGCAGCCAAGGGACAGGGTGGGAAAAACTGTTTTTT
CDR3 protein: CASSQGTGWEKLFF

D gene: -
J gene: TRBJ1-1
V gene: TRBV7-2
clone size: -
CDR3 DNA: TGTGCCAGCAGCGCTAACAGAGCTACTGAAGCTTTCTTT
CDR3 protein: CASSANRATEAFF

D gene: TRBD1
J gene: TRBJ1-1
V gene: TRBV19
clone size: -
CDR3 DNA: TGTGCCAGTAGCCTGACAGGGACTTACACTGAAGCTTTCTTT
CDR3 protein: CASSLTGTYTEAFF

D gene: -
J gene: TRBJ1-1
V gene: TRBV5-6
clone size: -
CDR3 DNA: TGTGCCAGCAGCTTGATGGCAGGGCGAGAGCCTGAAGCTTTCTTT
CDR3 protein: CASSLMAGREPEAFF

D gene: TRBD1
J gene: TRBJ1-2
V gene: TRBV4-2
clone size: -
CDR3 DNA: TGTGCCAGCAGCCAGGGGGACAGGGGGGCACTGGGCTATGGCTACACCTTC
CDR3 protein: CASSQGDRGALGYGYTF

D gene: TRBD1
J gene: TRBJ2-1
V gene: TRBV5-4
clone size: -
CDR3 DNA: TGTGCCAGCAGCTTGGGGGGACAGGGGAAATACAATGAGCAGTTCTTC
CDR3 protein: CASSLGGQGKYNEQFF

D gene: -
J gene: TRBJ2-7
V gene: TRBV5-4
clone size: -
CDR3 DNA: TGTGCCAGCAGCTTGGCCAATGGGGGGGGCACTCCCTACGAGCAGTACTTC
CDR3 protein: CASSLANGGGTPYEQYF

D gene: -
J gene: TRBJ2-2
V gene: TRBV7-3
clone size: -
CDR3 DNA: TGTGCCAGCAGCCTAGCAGGGGCTCAAACCGGGGAGCTGTTTTTT
CDR3 protein: CASSLAGAQTGELFF